What follows describes a single TCR beta chain. What it recognizes is unknown. Germline trimming cut 5 bases from V and 5 bases from J; bases unmatched to any gene: 8. CDR1 and CDR2 (germline): MNHNS, SASEGT. CDR3 length equals 15 residues. This specimen belongs to a study of T cells in Graves' hyperthyroidism and ophthalmopathy. On the study more broadly: The initial diagnosis was the point when peripheral blood was collected, ahead of any treatment.

Amplification targeted TCR beta CDR3 regions from RNA transcripts. First-round RT-PCR targeting the TCR CDR3 was performed with the HTBI primer set. TCRdb called the multiplex PCR reads again in MiXCR, with one record for every CDR3 protein. The sample has around 300,000 distinct CDR3 sequences; about 20% are singletons. Points from the study as a whole: Ophthalmopathy, as predicted by the model, came a median around 7 months after the prediction.

The gene calls are TRBV6-1 and TRBJ1-1; 10 nucleotides agree with TRBD1. Specimen: blood. The origin of this receptor is a man younger than 40 with Graves' ophthalmopathy. The CDR3 region has the DNA TGTGCCAGCAGTTCACAGAGGACAGGGGGTACTGAAGCTTTCTTT. It yields the protein CASSSQRTGGTEAFF.